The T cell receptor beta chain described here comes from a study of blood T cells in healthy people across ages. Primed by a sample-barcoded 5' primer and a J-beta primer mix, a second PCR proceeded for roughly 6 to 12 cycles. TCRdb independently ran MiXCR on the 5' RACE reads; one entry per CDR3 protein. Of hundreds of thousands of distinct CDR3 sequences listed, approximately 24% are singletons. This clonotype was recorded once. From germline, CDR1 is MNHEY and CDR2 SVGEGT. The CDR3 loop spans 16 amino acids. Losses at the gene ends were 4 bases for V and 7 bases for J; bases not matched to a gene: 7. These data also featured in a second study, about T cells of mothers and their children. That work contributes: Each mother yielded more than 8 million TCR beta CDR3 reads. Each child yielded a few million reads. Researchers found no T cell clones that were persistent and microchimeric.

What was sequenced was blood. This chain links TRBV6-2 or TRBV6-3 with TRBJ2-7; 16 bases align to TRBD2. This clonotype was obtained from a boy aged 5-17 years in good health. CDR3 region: CASSSGTSGGEGEQYF. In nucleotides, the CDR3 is TGTGCCAGCAGTTCCGGGACTAGCGGGGGGGAAGGTGAGCAGTACTTC.